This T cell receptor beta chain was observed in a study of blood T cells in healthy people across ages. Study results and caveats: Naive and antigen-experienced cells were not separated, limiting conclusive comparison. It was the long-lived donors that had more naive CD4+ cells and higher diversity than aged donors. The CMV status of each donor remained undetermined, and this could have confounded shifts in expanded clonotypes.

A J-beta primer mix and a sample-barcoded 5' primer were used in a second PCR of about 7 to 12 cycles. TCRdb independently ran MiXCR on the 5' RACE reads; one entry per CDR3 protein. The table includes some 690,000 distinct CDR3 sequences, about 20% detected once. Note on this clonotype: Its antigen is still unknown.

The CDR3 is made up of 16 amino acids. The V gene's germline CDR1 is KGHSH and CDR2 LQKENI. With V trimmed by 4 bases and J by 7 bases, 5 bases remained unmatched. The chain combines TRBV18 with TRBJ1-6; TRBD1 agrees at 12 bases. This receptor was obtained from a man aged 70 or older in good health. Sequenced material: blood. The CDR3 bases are TGTGCCAGCTCACGGGACAGGGGGCTGATGAATTCACCCCTCCACTTT. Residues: CASSRDRGLMNSPLHF.